These T cell receptor beta chains were read from a single sample in a study of blood T cell repertoires in COVID-19. Sequencing used immunoSEQ multiplex PCR; TCRdb keeps in-frame clones, though not all of them. Among 350,000 to 450,000 clones listed, around 89% were seen once. The source material was peripheral blood. All receptors derive from a man aged 40-49 years with acute or convalescent COVID-19. Each CDR3 is given with its conserved first and last residue. A D gene is named only where the DNA matches it firmly. The size entry is marked missing in some rows and otherwise reads once, few, many or a size class.

CDR3 DNA | CDR3 protein | V gene | D gene | J gene | clone size
TGTGCCAGCAGTACTACAGGGGGCGGTACTGAAGCTTTCTTT | CASSTTGGGTEAFF | TRBV6-5 | TRBD1 | TRBJ1-1 | -
TGTGCCAGCGATACTACCGGGACAGTCAGCGGTCAGCCCCAGCATTTT | CASDTTGTVSGQPQHF | TRBV19 | TRBD1 | TRBJ1-5 | -
TGTGCCAGCAGTACACGACAGGGCGCAGATACGCAGTATTTT | CASSTRQGADTQYF | TRBV27 | TRBD1 | TRBJ2-3 | -
TGTGCCAGCAGCGGCGGGTCGGGGGCCTACGAGCAGTACTTC | CASSGGSGAYEQYF | TRBV3-1/TRBV3-2 | - | TRBJ2-7 | -
TGCGCCAGCAGCTTGGATTGGAGTAGCAATCAGCCCCAGCATTTT | CASSLDWSSNQPQHF | TRBV5-1 | - | TRBJ1-5 | -
TGTGCCAGTAGAGACAGGGCGGACGGCACTGAAGCTTTCTTT | CASRDRADGTEAFF | TRBV19 | TRBD1 | TRBJ1-1 | -
TGTGCCAGCAGCCGTTACCAAGAGACCCAGTACTTC | CASSRYQETQYF | TRBV7-6 | - | TRBJ2-5 | -
TGTGCCAGCAGTTACTGGCAGGGCCCTTACGAGCAGTACTTC | CASSYWQGPYEQYF | TRBV6-5 | - | TRBJ2-7 | -
TGTGCCAGCAGTTTCGGGACTAGCGGGTACGAGCAGTACTTC | CASSFGTSGYEQYF | TRBV27 | TRBD2 | TRBJ2-7 | once
TGTGCCAGCAGTATACAGCAGGGGTTACTTGATGAGCAGTTCTTC | CASSIQQGLLDEQFF | TRBV28 | - | TRBJ2-1 | -
TGCGCCAGCAGCTTGGCCATGGCTAGCGGAACAGATACGCAGTATTTT | CASSLAMASGTDTQYF | TRBV5-1 | TRBD2 | TRBJ2-3 | -
TGTGCCAGCAGTTTAAGGTCTGCTAGAAAAGCTTTCTTT | CASSLRSARKAFF | TRBV12-3/TRBV12-4 | - | TRBJ1-1 | few
TGTGCCAGCAGCTTAGGATTAGCGGGGGGGCTCGATGAGCAGTTCTTC | CASSLGLAGGLDEQFF | TRBV7-3 | TRBD2 | TRBJ2-1 | once
TGTGCCAGCAGTGAAGCGTCTGAGGTCCGAAGACTGTTTTTT | CASSEASEVRRLFF | TRBV2 | - | TRBJ1-4 | -
TGTGCCAGCAGTTTGTGGGGGGGCTATGGCTACACCTTC | CASSLWGGYGYTF | TRBV28 | - | TRBJ1-2 | -
TGTGCCAGCAGCTGGATGGAGGGACAGGGGGCTTTCAATGAGCAGTTCTTC | CASSWMEGQGAFNEQFF | TRBV7-9 | TRBD1 | TRBJ2-1 | once
TGTGCCGATAAGAGCGGGGATAAAGGAAATGAGCAGTTCTTC | CADKSGDKGNEQFF | TRBV24-1 | TRBD2 | TRBJ2-1 | -
TGTGCCAGCAGCCAAGAGTTGGCAGGGGGCGCAGATACGCAGTATTTT | CASSQELAGGADTQYF | TRBV4-2 | TRBD1 | TRBJ2-3 | -
TGTGCCAGCAGTGAAGAGGGAGGGAGTAATTCACCCCTCCACTTT | CASSEEGGSNSPLHF | TRBV6-4 | - | TRBJ1-6 | -
TGTGCCAGCAGTAGGACTAGCGGGGGTCCCTACGAGCAGTACTTC | CASSRTSGGPYEQYF | TRBV2 | TRBD2 | TRBJ2-7 | -
TGTGCCAGCAGCTTAATACAGATCGGCGGAAACACCATATATTTT | CASSLIQIGGNTIYF | TRBV7-9 | - | TRBJ1-3 | many
TGCGCCAGCCTTCAGCGATTCACAGATACGCAGTATTTT | CASLQRFTDTQYF | TRBV10-1 | - | TRBJ2-3 | -
TGTGCCAGAAGCTTCGCTCCAGGAGGGCAGTATTTT | CARSFAPGGQYF | TRBV5-3 | - | TRBJ2-3 | -
TGTGCCAGCAGCAAAGAAAAGTACAGGGCTGGCACAGATACGCAGTATTTT | CASSKEKYRAGTDTQYF | TRBV21-1 | - | TRBJ2-3 | once
TGCGCCAGCAGCGCGGGACCGACCACCGGGGAGCTGTTTTTT | CASSAGPTTGELFF | TRBV10-1 | - | TRBJ2-2 | -
TGTGCCAGCAGTAGACAGGGGGGGAACACTGAAGCTTTCTTT | CASSRQGGNTEAFF | TRBV7-2 | TRBD1 | TRBJ1-1 | -
TGTGCCAGCAGTGTAGGAAGGGGCTATGGCTACACCTTC | CASSVGRGYGYTF | TRBV27 | - | TRBJ1-2 | -
TGTGCCAGCAGCCTACTAGGGGGACCTAGGGGGTCACCCCTCCACTTT | CASSLLGGPRGSPLHF | TRBV7-2 | - | TRBJ1-6 | once